This T cell receptor (beta chain) appears in the sequencing data of a study of blood T cells in healthy people across ages. Roughly 10 milliliters of peripheral blood were drawn from each donor into EDTA-treated tubes. Isolation yielded PBMCs, at least 6.5 million per sample, in every case. The V and J ends lost 4 bases and 7 bases respectively, with 18 bases between them. Germline values: CDR1 SGHRS, CDR2 YFSETQ. This CDR3 contains 14 residues. Combining a sample-barcoded 5' primer with a J-beta primer mix, a second PCR ran for roughly 7 to 12 cycles. TCRdb reanalysed the 5' RACE reads using MiXCR and keeps one entry per CDR3 protein. The profile shows about 630,000 distinct CDR3 sequences, 20% to 25% of them singletons.

The source is a man between 65 and 79 years old in good health. Sequenced: blood. This chain connects TRBV5-1 to TRBJ2-7, with D possibly matching TRBD1 (6 bases). This CDR3 is CASSPLGGLGEQYF. The CDR3 DNA reads as TGCGCCAGCAGCCCTCTAGGGGGTCTAGGTGAGCAGTACTTC.